The rows below give T cell receptor beta chains drawn from one sample of a study of cytomegalovirus exposure and HLA in healthy donors. Sequencing used immunoSEQ multiplex PCR; TCRdb keeps in-frame clones, though not all of them. The data hold about 140,000 clones, with roughly 80% observed a single time. The sample was PBMCs. These receptors originate from a woman aged 45-65 years in good health and CMV-seropositive. Both conserved end residues are part of each CDR3. D genes are given only for firm matches. Size values are once, few and many counts, or a class for expanded clones, and some rows have none.

v_call	cdr3_length	j_call	d_call	clone_size	cdr3_aa	cdr3_nt
TRBV15	15	TRBJ1-4	TRBD1	-	CATRKTGRDGGKLFF	TGTGCCACCAGAAAGACAGGGCGAGACGGAGGAAAACTGTTTTTT
TRBV5-1	15	TRBJ1-4	TRBD1	-	CASRETQGVVEKLFF	TGCGCCAGCAGAGAGACACAGGGGGTTGTTGAAAAACTGTTTTTT
TRBV4-1	14	TRBJ1-1	TRBD1	-	CASSQPTGGTEAFF	TGCGCCAGCAGCCAACCCACAGGGGGGACTGAAGCTTTCTTT
TRBV28	16	TRBJ1-3	TRBD1	once	CASSPPGGSAGNTIYF	TGTGCCAGCAGCCCTCCAGGGGGGTCTGCTGGAAACACCATATATTTT
TRBV6-4	17	TRBJ2-2	TRBD1	-	CASSRIWGQGEPGELFF	TGTGCCAGCAGCAGGATTTGGGGACAGGGGGAGCCCGGGGAGCTGTTTTTT
TRBV9	15	TRBJ2-5	-	-	CASSVAERGRETQYF	TGTGCCAGCAGCGTAGCTGAAAGGGGGAGAGAGACCCAGTACTTC
TRBV2	16	TRBJ1-6	-	few	CASSAQGQINNSPLHF	TGTGCCAGCAGTGCACAGGGTCAAATTAATAATTCACCCCTCCACTTT
TRBV4-3	17	TRBJ2-5	TRBD2	-	CASSQSAGGEPQETQYF	TGCGCCAGCAGCCAAAGCGCGGGGGGGGAGCCGCAAGAGACCCAGTACTTC
TRBV28	14	TRBJ1-2	TRBD1	few	CASSPAGTGYGYTF	TGTGCCAGCAGCCCGGCAGGGACAGGGTATGGCTACACCTTC
TRBV5-8	14	TRBJ1-1	-	-	CASSSGDWYTEAFF	TGTGCCAGCAGCTCCGGCGACTGGTACACTGAAGCTTTCTTT